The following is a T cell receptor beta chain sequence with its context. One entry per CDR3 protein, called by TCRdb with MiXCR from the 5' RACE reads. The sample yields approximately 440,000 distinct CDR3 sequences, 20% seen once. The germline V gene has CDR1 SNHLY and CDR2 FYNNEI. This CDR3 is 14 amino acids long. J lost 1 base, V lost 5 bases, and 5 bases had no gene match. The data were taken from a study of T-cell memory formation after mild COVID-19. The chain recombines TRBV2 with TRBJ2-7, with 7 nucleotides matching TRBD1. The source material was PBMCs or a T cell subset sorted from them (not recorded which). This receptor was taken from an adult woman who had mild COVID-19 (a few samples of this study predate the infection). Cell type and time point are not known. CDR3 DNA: TGTGCCAGCAGTAGGGGGACAGAATCCTACGAGCAGTACTTC. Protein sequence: CASSRGTESYEQYF.